These 18 T cell receptor beta chains originate from one sample sequenced in a study of Graves' ophthalmopathy and Graves' hyperthyroidism. Investigators amplified TCR beta CDR3 regions from RNA transcripts. HTBI primers were employed in first-round RT-PCR, then a second-round multiplex PCR followed. A single record per CDR3 protein comes from TCRdb applying MiXCR to the multiplex PCR reads. The sample records 300,000 or so distinct CDR3 sequences, 15% to 20% being singletons. Material: peripheral blood. These TCRs come from an adult man with Graves' ophthalmopathy.

This clonotype appeared many times. Being one base from a much bigger clone, this may be a read error. The V gene is TRBV5-5, the J gene TRBJ1-1; no clear D. Trimming removed 0 bases at V and 4 bases at J, with 10 bases between. This CDR3 is built from 14 residues. CDR1 and CDR2 from the germline V gene are SGHKS and YYEKEE (reference sequence). CDR3 in amino acids: CASSLVWGGTEAFF. The CDR3 DNA is TGTGCCAGCAGCTTGGTTTGGGGAGGCACTGAAGCTTTCTTT. The complete variable domain, with remaining parts taken from reference TRBV5-5 and TRBJ1-1, reads DAGVTQSPTHLIKTRGQQVTLRCSPISGHKSVSWYQQVLGQGPQFIFQYYEKEERGRGNFPDRFSARQFPNYSSELNVNALLLGDSALYLCASSLVWGGTEAFFGQGTRLTVV.

V is TRBV12-3 or TRBV12-4 and J is TRBJ2-7, with 7 bases lining up with TRBD1. V lost 3 bases to trimming and J lost 3 bases; unmatched junction nucleotides: 8. This CDR3 has 15 residues. Here the CDR3 reads CASSLMGQPLYEQYF. CDR3 nucleotides: TGTGCCAGCAGTTTGATGGGACAGCCTCTCTACGAGCAGTACTTC.

The chain employs TRBV12-3 or TRBV12-4 and TRBJ2-7; weak D call: TRBD2 (7 bases). The V end was cut by 5 bases, the J end by 1 base, with 15 bases between. The CDR3 runs 15 residues. Here the CDR3 reads CASSQEGGYSYEQYF. The CDR3 nucleotides read TGTGCCAGCAGTCAGGAGGGGGGGTATTCCTACGAGCAGTACTTC.

This clonotype has ten or more counts. The chain couples TRBV28 to TRBJ2-5, with D perhaps TRBD1 (6 bases). The CDR3 has 14 amino acids. V dropped 3 bases and J dropped 6 bases, with 14 bases sitting between them. Germline V CDR1 and CDR2: MDHEN, SYDVKM. CDR3 nucleotides: TGTGCCAGCAGTTTGTGGCAGGGGATCAAGACCCAGTACTTC. This sequence encodes CASSLWQGIKTQYF.

The CDR3 protein is CASRFRDRGQRGTEAFF. CDR3 nucleotide sequence: TGTGCCAGCAGGTTCCGGGACAGGGGGCAAAGAGGCACTGAAGCTTTCTTT. The chain couples TRBV6-1 to TRBJ1-1, with TRBD1 matching 12 bases. CDR3 size: 17 residues. Germline CDR1 and CDR2: MNHNS and SASEGT. J lost 4 bases, V lost 6 bases, and 12 bases had no gene match.

This clonotype was seen ten or more times. This chain links TRBV27 with TRBJ1-6; D is unresolved. CDR3 length equals 15 residues. From germline, CDR1 is MNHEY and CDR2 SMNVEV (reference sequence). The V end lost 6 bases, the J end lost 8 bases, and 17 bases lay between the germline ends. The CDR3 DNA sequence: TGTGCCAGCAGGAAACAAACTCCTATAGATTCACCCCTCCACTTT. Translated: CASRKQTPIDSPLHF.

This clonotype was counted at least ten times. In this CDR3 the conserved last residue, phenylalanine or tryptophan, is missing, so a read error is likely. CDR3: CASSYTGTFAEETQYS. In DNA, the CDR3 is TGTGCCAGCAGTTACACCGGGACCTTCGCTGAAGAGACCCAGTACTCC. V gene TRBV6-2 or TRBV6-3 combines with J gene TRBJ2-5; D is perhaps TRBD1 or TRBD2 (5 bases each). From germline, CDR1 is MNHEY and CDR2 SVGEGT. There are 16 residues in the CDR3. The germline V and J ends were trimmed by 2 bases and 3 bases, with 16 bases remaining between them.

The sample holds many counts of this clonotype. V usage is TRBV24-1 and J usage is TRBJ2-2; D gene ambiguous. The CDR3 covers 15 residues. V lost 4 bases, J lost 0 bases, and 8 bases lay in between. Per germline, CDR1 KGHDR and CDR2 SFDVKD. CDR3 sequence (DNA): TGTGCCACCAGTGAACTTGCCCCGAACACCGGGGAGCTGTTTTTT. It encodes CATSELAPNTGELFF.

This clonotype was seen ten or more times. V and J are TRBV7-9 and TRBJ1-5; maybe TRBD1 (5 bases). Germline V gene sequence: CDR1 SEHNR, CDR2 FQNEAQ (reference sequence). The CDR3 sequence is 13 residues long. V was clipped by 5 bases and J by 3 bases, with 8 bases between them. CDR3 sequence: CASSRGDNQPQHF. DNA for the CDR3: TGTGCCAGCAGCCGGGGGGACAATCAGCCCCAGCATTTT.

This clonotype was seen at least ten times. The chain recombines TRBV7-8 with TRBJ2-5, with TRBD1 identical over 10 bases. This CDR3 is built from 14 residues. V was clipped by 5 bases and J by 8 bases; unmatched bases: 8. CDR1 and CDR2 from the germline V gene are SGHVS and FQNEAQ. CDR3 residues: CASSPMDRGVTQYF. CDR3 nucleotide sequence: TGTGCCAGCAGCCCCATGGACAGGGGGGTTACCCAGTACTTC. Full variable domain (missing parts from reference TRBV7-8 and TRBJ2-5): GAGVSQSPRYKVAKRGQDVALRCDPISGHVSLFWYQQALGQGPEFLTYFQNEAQLDKSGLPSDRFFAERPEGSVSTLKIQRTQQEDSAVYLCASSPMDRGVTQYFGPGTRLLVL.

The chain links TRBV6-1 to TRBJ1-5, with no clear D. Germline CDR1 MNHNS, CDR2 SASEGT. This CDR3 is 18 amino acids long. V was cut by 2 bases and J by 0 bases, with 17 bases left in between. The CDR3 sequence is CASSERADQFYSNQPQHF. The CDR3 DNA reads as TGTGCCAGCAGTGAAAGGGCAGACCAGTTCTATAGCAATCAGCCCCAGCATTTT.

The rearrangement uses TRBV12-3 or TRBV12-4 and TRBJ1-1; D perhaps matches TRBD1 (6 bases). The CDR3 consists of 15 residues. Trimming took off 4 bases at V and 5 bases at J, with 17 bases between the two ends. The CDR3 sequence is CASSSPGGARTEAFF. CDR3 DNA: TGTGCCAGCAGTTCCCCGGGGGGGGCACGGACTGAAGCTTTCTTT.

This clonotype was observed many times. This chain links TRBV5-1 with TRBJ2-5; TRBD2 is a possible D gene (5 bases). V lost 0 bases and J 1 base, leaving 13 bases between the germline ends. This CDR3 spans 16 amino acids. The germline gives CDR1 SGHRS, CDR2 YFSETQ. The CDR3 region has the DNA TGCGCCAGCAGCTTGGTGGAGGATTGGCCCCAAGAGACCCAGTACTTC. This encodes CASSLVEDWPQETQYF. Filled out from reference TRBV5-1 and TRBJ2-5, the complete variable domain reads KAGVTQTPRYLIKTRGQQVTLSCSPISGHRSVSWYQQTPGQGLQFLFEYFSETQRNKGNFPGRFSGRQFSNSRSEMNVSTLELGDSALYLCASSLVEDWPQETQYFGPGTRLLVL.

This clonotype showed up many times. The chain uses TRBV12-3 or TRBV12-4 and TRBJ1-3, with D tentatively TRBD1 (6 bases). Trimming removed 7 bases at V and 3 bases at J, with 16 bases between. The CDR3 sequence is 15 residues long. DNA of the CDR3: TGTGCCAGCAACGGCAGGGGTGGGTATGGAAACACCATATATTTT. Encoded protein: CASNGRGGYGNTIYF.

This clonotype showed up many times. The gene calls are TRBV28 and TRBJ1-1; 8 nucleotides align to TRBD1. There are 16 residues in the CDR3. Per germline, CDR1 MDHEN and CDR2 SYDVKM. Trimming removed 6 bases from V and 2 bases from J; junction bases left unmatched: 11. This chain's CDR3 is CASSLDRGGGNTEAFF. The CDR3 DNA reads as TGTGCCAGCAGCCTCGACAGGGGAGGAGGAAACACTGAAGCTTTCTTT.

This clonotype was detected many times. The chain recombines TRBV4-1 with TRBJ2-7; TRBD2 agrees at 7 bases. Germline V lookup: CDR1 MGHRA, CDR2 YSYEKL. The V segment lost 0 bases and the J segment 2 bases; nucleotides outside the gene matches: 4. This CDR3 comprises 15 residues. CDR3 DNA sequence: TGCGCCAGCAGCCAAGATCTGGCGGGGGCCTACGAGCAGTACTTC. This sequence encodes CASSQDLAGAYEQYF.

This clonotype was seen once. The chain couples TRBV29-1 to TRBJ2-5; 8 positions agree with TRBD1. The closer fit of TRBJ2-7 to the DNA end suggests the J call may be wrong. This CDR3 region has 12 residues. The V gene's germline CDR1 is SQVTM and CDR2 ANQGSEA. The CDR3 sequence: CSAGTGIYEQYF. The CDR3 nucleotides read TGCAGCGCCGGGACAGGAATCTACGAGCAGTACTTC.

About this clonotype itself: A single base separates this from a much larger clone, so it may be a read error. This rearrangement joins TRBV4-1 to TRBJ2-7, with TRBD2 matching 9 bases. Per the germline V gene, CDR1 is MGHRA and CDR2 is YSYEKL. The CDR3 length is 15 residues. CDR3 loop: CASSQEGLAGYGQYF. CDR3 DNA: TGCGCCAGCAGCCAAGAAGGGCTAGCGGGGTACGGGCAGTACTTC.